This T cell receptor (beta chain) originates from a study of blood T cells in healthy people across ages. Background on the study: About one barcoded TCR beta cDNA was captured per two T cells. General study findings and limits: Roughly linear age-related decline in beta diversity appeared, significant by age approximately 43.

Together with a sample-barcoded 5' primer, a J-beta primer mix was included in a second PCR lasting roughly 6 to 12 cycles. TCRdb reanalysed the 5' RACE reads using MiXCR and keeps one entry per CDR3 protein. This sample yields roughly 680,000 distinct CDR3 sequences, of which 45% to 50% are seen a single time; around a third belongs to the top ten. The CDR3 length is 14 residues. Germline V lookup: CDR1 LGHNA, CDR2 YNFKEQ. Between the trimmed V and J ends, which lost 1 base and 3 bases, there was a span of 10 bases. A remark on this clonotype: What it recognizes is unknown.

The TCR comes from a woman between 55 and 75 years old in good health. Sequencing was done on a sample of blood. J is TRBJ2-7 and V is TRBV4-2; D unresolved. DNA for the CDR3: TGTGCCAGCAGCCAAGTAGTCGGTCTCTACGAGCAGTACTTC. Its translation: CASSQVVGLYEQYF.